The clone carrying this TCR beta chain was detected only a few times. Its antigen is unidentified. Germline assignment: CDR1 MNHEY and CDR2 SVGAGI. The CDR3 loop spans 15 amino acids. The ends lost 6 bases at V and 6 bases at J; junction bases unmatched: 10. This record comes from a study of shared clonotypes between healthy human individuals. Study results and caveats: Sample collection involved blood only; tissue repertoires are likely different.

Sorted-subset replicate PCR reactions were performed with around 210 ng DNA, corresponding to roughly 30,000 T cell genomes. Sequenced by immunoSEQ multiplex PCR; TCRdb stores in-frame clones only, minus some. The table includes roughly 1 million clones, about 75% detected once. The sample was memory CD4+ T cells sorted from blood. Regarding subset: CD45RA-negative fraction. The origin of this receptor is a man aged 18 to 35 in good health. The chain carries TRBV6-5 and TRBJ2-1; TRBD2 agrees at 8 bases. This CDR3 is CASSSGLAGLNEQFF. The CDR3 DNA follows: TGTGCCAGCAGCAGTGGACTAGCCGGACTCAATGAGCAGTTCTTC.